Listed here are 9 T cell receptor beta chains from one sample, sequenced in a study of CD8+ T cells in alopecia areata. Extraction of RNA preceded its reverse transcription into cDNA, which served as the sequencing template. The assay was immunoSEQ multiplex PCR, and TCRdb's table has in-frame clones only and misses some. The table has approximately 180,000 clones, just over 65% seen once. The sequences come from CD8+ T cells sorted from blood, collected at week 0. These receptors were taken from a human donor with alopecia areata.

The chain couples TRBV15 to TRBJ2-3, with 9 positions matching TRBD1. Losses at the gene ends were 5 bases for V and 3 bases for J; bases not matched to a gene: 9. There are 16 residues in the CDR3. CDR1 is LNHNV, CDR2 YYDKDF, per germline (reference sequence). The chain's CDR3 is CATSDRDRAGTDTQYF. CDR3 DNA sequence: TGTGCCACCAGCGACCGGGACAGGGCTGGAACAGATACGCAGTATTTT.

The rearrangement uses TRBV4-1 and TRBJ2-1; D is ambiguous. The V and J ends lost 0 bases and 3 bases respectively, with 0 bases between them. The CDR3 totals 12 residues. Germline CDR1 MGHRA, CDR2 YSYEKL. The CDR3 bases are TGCGCCAGCAGCCAAGACTACAATGAGCAGTTCTTC. Translation: CASSQDYNEQFF.

This sequence joins TRBV4-1 and TRBJ2-2; D is possibly TRBD2 (6 bases). The CDR3 totals 13 residues. The V gene's germline CDR1 is MGHRA and CDR2 YSYEKL. V shed 3 bases and J shed 8 bases, with 10 bases lying between them. The CDR3 DNA sequence: TGCGCCAGCAGCCAGGGGGACTCGGGGGAGCTGTTTTTT. It encodes CASSQGDSGELFF.

This clone has just one count. V gene TRBV19 combines with J gene TRBJ1-1; D uncertain. The CDR3 length is 13 residues. Trimming removed 1 base at V and 2 bases at J, with 5 bases between. CDR1 LNHDA and CDR2 SQIVND come from the germline V gene (reference sequence). The DNA for the CDR3 is TGTGCCAGTAGTATAGGATATAACACTGAAGCTTTCTTT. This encodes CASSIGYNTEAFF.

The gene calls are TRBV7-9 and TRBJ1-1, with D possibly matching TRBD1 (6 bases). Germline loops: CDR1 SEHNR, CDR2 FQNEAQ (reference sequence). The CDR3 has 12 residues. V shed 3 bases and J shed 6 bases, with 8 bases lying between them. The CDR3 DNA follows: TGTGCCAGCAGCTTGCGGGGGCCTGAAGCTTTCTTT. Translating it yields CASSLRGPEAFF. Filled out from reference TRBV7-9 and TRBJ1-1, the complete variable domain reads DTGVSQNPRHKITKRGQNVTFRCDPISEHNRLYWYRQTLGQGPEFLTYFQNEAQLEKSRLLSDRFSAERPKGSFSTLEIQRTEQGDSAMYLCASSLRGPEAFFGQGTRLTVV.

This chain joins TRBV13 and TRBJ2-1; D remains unclear. V was clipped by 5 bases and J by 5 bases, with 7 bases between them. CDR3 length equals 12 residues. Germline CDR1 is PRHDT and CDR2 is FYEKMQ (reference sequence). CDR3 DNA: TGTGCCAGCAGCCCGCTAAACAATGAGCAGTTCTTC. This codes for CASSPLNNEQFF.

The rearrangement links TRBV5-6 to TRBJ1-5, with D unclear. Trimming left V 0 bases short and J 0 bases short, with 7 bases between. The germline V gene encodes CDR1 SGHDT and CDR2 YYEEEE. The CDR3 has 15 amino acids. The CDR3 spells CASSLGGHSNQPQHF. In DNA form, the CDR3 reads TGTGCCAGCAGCTTGGGAGGGCATAGCAATCAGCCCCAGCATTTT.

This sequence joins TRBV6-5 and TRBJ2-1; D call uncertain. Trimming stripped 0 bases from V and 9 bases from J, with 12 bases between. The CDR3 is 14 amino acids. The germline V gene encodes CDR1 MNHEY and CDR2 SVGAGI. CDR3 nucleotide sequence: TGTGCCAGCAGTTACTCGATAGGGTTGAGTGAGCAGTTCTTC. Its translation: CASSYSIGLSEQFF.

The V and J genes are TRBV9 and TRBJ2-1; maybe TRBD1 (6 bases). The length of the CDR3 is 14 residues. Germline V gene sequence: CDR1 SGDLS, CDR2 YYNGEE. V was clipped by 0 bases and J by 8 bases, with 12 bases between them. The CDR3 loop is CASSVDWTDDEQFF. Written as DNA, the CDR3 is TGTGCCAGCAGCGTAGATTGGACAGACGATGAGCAGTTCTTC. The full variable domain, with the rest looked up from reference TRBV9 and TRBJ2-1, is DSGVTQTPKHLITATGQRVTLRCSPRSGDLSVYWYQQSLDQGLQFLIQYYNGEERAKGNILERFSAQQFPDLHSELNLSSLELGDSALYFCASSVDWTDDEQFFGPGTRLTVL.